This T cell receptor beta chain was recorded in a study of blood T cell repertoires in COVID-19. Study in general: Sites across the United States, Italy and Spain contributed samples from acute and convalescent COVID-19. T cells, B-cell-depleted T cells, or PBMCs supplied cDNA or gDNA.

The ends were cut back, 7 bases at V and 1 base at J, with 22 bases in the middle. This CDR3 contains 17 residues. CDR1 SGHAT and CDR2 FQNNGV come from the germline V gene. Authors' methods: Using reference gene primer amplification, nucleated cell counts were estimated. The assay was immunoSEQ multiplex PCR, and TCRdb's table has in-frame clones only and misses some. V and J calls and clone size are as listed in that table; D and trimming were resolved from the DNA. In the table there are about 150,000 clones, about 87% of which are singletons. The TCR comes from a man aged 80 or over with acute or convalescent COVID-19. The chain recombines TRBV11-2 with TRBJ1-1; a weak D match, TRBD1 (6 bases). The sample taken for sequencing was peripheral blood. Here the CDR3 DNA reads TGTGCCAGCACCCCAAGGACAGCCTTAACCGGGAACACTGAAGCTTTCTTT. It encodes CASTPRTALTGNTEAFF.